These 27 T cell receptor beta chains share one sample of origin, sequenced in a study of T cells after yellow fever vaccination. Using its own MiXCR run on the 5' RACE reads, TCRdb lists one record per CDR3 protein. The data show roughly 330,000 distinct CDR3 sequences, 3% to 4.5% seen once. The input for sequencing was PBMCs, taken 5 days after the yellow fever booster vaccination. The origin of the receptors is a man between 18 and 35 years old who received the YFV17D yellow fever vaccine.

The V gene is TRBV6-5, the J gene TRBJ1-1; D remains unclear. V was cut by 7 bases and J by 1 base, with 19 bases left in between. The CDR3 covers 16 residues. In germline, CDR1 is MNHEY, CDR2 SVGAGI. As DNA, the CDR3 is TGTGCCAGCAAACCCGGGCCCCACAAACCGAACACTGAAGCTTTCTTT. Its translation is CASKPGPHKPNTEAFF.

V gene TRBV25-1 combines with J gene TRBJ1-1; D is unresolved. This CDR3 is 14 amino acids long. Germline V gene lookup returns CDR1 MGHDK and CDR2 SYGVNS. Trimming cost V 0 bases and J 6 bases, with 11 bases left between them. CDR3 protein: CASSEYEGTAEAFF. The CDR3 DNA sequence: TGTGCCAGCAGTGAATATGAGGGCACAGCTGAAGCTTTCTTT.

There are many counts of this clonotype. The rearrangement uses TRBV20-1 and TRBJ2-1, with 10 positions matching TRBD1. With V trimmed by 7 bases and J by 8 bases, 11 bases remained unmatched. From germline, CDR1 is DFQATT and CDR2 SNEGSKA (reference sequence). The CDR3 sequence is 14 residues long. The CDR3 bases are TGCAGTGGTAGGGACAGGGGTATTACCGATGAGCAGTTCTTC. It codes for CSGRDRGITDEQFF.

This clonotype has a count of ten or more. The CDR3 sequence is CASSETQETQYF. CDR3 nucleotides: TGTGCCAGCAGCGAGACTCAAGAGACCCAGTACTTC. The rearrangement links TRBV5-5 to TRBJ2-5, with D hard to call. Germline CDR1 is SGHKS and CDR2 is YYEKEE (reference sequence). CDR3 size: 12 residues. V lost 4 bases, J lost 2 bases, and 6 bases lay in between.

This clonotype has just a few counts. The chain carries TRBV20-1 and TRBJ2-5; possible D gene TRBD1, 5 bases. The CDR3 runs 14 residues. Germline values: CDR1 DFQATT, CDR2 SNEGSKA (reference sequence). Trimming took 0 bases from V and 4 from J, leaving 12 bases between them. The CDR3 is CSAREGLGRETQYF. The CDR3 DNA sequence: TGCAGTGCTAGAGAGGGGCTAGGGCGAGAGACCCAGTACTTC.

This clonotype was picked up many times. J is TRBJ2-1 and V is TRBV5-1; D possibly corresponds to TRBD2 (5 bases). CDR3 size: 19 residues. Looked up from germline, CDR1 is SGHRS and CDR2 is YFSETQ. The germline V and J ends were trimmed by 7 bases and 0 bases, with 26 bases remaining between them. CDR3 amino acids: CASCPGKEFNFFSYNEQFF. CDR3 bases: TGCGCCAGCTGCCCCGGGAAGGAGTTTAATTTTTTCTCCTACAATGAGCAGTTCTTC.

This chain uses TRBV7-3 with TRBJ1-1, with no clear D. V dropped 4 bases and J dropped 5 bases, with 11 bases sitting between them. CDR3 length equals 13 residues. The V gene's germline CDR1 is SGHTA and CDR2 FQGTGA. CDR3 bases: TGTGCCAGCAGCTGGACTGCTGGGACTGAAGCTTTCTTT. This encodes CASSWTAGTEAFF. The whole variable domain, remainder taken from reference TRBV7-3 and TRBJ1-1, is GAGVSQTPSNKVTEKGKYVELRCDPISGHTALYWYRQSLGQGPEFLIYFQGTGAADDSGLPNDRFFAVRPEGSVSTLKIQRTERGDSAVYLCASSWTAGTEAFFGQGTRLTVV.

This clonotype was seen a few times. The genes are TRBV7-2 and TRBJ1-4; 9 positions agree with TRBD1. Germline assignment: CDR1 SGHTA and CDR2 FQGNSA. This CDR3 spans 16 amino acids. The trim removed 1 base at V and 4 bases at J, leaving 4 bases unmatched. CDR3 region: CASSLGGQGVNEKLFF. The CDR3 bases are TGTGCCAGCAGCTTAGGGGGACAGGGAGTTAATGAAAAACTGTTTTTT.

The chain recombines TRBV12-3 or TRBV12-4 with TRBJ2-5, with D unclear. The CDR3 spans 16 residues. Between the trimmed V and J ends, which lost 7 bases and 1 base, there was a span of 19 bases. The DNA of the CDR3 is TGTGCCAGCAACTCCTACCCCGCGAGTGCCCAAGAGACCCAGTACTTC. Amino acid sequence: CASNSYPASAQETQYF.

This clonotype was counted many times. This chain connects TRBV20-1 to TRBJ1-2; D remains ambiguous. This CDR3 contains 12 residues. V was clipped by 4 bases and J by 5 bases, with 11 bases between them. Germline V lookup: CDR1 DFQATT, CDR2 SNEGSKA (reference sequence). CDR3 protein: CSATDGEYGYTF. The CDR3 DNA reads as TGCAGTGCTACGGACGGAGAATATGGCTACACCTTC.

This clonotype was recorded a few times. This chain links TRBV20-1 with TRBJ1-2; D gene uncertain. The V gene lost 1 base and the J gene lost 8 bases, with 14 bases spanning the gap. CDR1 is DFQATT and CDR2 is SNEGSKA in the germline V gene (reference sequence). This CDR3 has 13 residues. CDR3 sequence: CSARGGGIEGYTF. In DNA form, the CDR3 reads TGCAGTGCTAGAGGTGGAGGGATTGAGGGCTACACCTTC.

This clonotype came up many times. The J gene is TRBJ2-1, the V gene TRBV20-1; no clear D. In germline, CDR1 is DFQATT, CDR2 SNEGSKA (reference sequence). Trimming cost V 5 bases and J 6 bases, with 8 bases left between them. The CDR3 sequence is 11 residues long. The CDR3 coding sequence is TGCAGTGCTGCGCGAGCCAATGAGCAGTTCTTC. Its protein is CSAARANEQFF.

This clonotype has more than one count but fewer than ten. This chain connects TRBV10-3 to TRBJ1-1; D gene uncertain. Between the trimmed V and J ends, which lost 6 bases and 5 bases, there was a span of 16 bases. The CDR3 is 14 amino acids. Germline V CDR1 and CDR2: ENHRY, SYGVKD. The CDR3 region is CAIRQGPMGTEAFF. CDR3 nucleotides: TGTGCCATCAGACAAGGGCCCATGGGGACTGAAGCTTTCTTT.

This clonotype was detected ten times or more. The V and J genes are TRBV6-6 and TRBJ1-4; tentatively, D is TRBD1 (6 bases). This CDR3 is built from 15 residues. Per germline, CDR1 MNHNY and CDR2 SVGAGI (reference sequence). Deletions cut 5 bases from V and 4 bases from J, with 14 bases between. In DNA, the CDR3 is TGTGCCAGCAGTACTGGGACATGGGGTAATGAAAAACTGTTTTTT. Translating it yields CASSTGTWGNEKLFF.

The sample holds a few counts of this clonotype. CDR3 nucleotide sequence: TGTGCCATCAGTGAGTCGAAGGTCCTAAACTATGGCTACACCTTC. Its translation: CAISESKVLNYGYTF. The chain recombines TRBV10-3 with TRBJ1-2, with D hard to call. V was trimmed by 0 bases and J by 2 bases, leaving 10 bases between them. Germline V gene data show CDR1 as ENHRY and CDR2 as SYGVKD. The CDR3 is 15 residues long.

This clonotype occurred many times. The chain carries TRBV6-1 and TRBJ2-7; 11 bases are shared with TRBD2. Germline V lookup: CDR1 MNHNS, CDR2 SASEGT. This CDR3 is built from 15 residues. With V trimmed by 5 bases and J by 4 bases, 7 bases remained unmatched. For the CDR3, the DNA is TGTGCCAGCAGTACTCCGGGACTAGCGGAATACGAGCAGTACTTC. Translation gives CASSTPGLAEYEQYF.

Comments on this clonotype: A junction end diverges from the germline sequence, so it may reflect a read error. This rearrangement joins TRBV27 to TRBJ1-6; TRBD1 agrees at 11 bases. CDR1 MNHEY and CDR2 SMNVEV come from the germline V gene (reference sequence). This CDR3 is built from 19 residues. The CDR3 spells CTSRPDHGQGALNNSPLHF. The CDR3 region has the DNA TGCACCAGCAGACCCGACCACGGACAGGGGGCTCTTAACAATTCACCCCTCCACTTT.

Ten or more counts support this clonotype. The CDR3: CASSFGTGSQPQHF. The CDR3 DNA follows: TGTGCCAGCAGCTTCGGAACAGGTTCCCAGCCCCAGCATTTT. The J gene is TRBJ1-5, the V gene TRBV5-6; possibly TRBD1 for D (5 bases). Trimming cost V 2 bases and J 7 bases, with 13 bases left between them. This CDR3 has 14 amino acids. The germline CDR1 and CDR2 sequences are SGHDT and YYEEEE.

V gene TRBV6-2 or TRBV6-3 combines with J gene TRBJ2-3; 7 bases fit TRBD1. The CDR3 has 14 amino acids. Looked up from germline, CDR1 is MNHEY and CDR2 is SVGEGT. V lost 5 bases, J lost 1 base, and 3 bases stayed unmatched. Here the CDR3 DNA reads TGTGCCAGCAGTGGGGGACAGCGCACAGATACGCAGTATTTT. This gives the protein CASSGGQRTDTQYF.

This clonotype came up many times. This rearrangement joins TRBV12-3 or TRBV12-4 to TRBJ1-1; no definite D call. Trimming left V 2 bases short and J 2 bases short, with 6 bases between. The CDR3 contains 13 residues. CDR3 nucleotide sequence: TGTGCCAGCAGTTTAATGGAAAACACTGAAGCTTTCTTT. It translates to CASSLMENTEAFF.

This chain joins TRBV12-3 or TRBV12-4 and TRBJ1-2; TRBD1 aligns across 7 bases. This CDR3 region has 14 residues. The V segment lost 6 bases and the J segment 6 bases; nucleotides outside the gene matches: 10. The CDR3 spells CASSPNRGLNGYTF. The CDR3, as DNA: TGTGCCAGCAGCCCAAACAGGGGTCTGAATGGCTACACCTTC.

The CDR3 DNA sequence: TGTGCCAGTAGGGGACCGACTAGCGGGGGGAATGAGCAGTTCTTC. Protein product: CASRGPTSGGNEQFF. V and J are TRBV19 and TRBJ2-1; TRBD2 agrees at 13 bases. After removal of 6 bases from V and 7 bases from J, the junction contained 6 bases not matched to a gene. The CDR3 is 15 residues long. Germline CDR1 is LNHDA and CDR2 is SQIVND (reference sequence).

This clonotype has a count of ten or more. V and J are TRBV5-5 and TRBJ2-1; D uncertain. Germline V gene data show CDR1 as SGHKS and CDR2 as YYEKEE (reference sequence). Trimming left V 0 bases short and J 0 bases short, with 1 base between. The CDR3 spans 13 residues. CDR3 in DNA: TGTGCCAGCAGCTTGGCCTCCTACAATGAGCAGTTCTTC. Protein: CASSLASYNEQFF.

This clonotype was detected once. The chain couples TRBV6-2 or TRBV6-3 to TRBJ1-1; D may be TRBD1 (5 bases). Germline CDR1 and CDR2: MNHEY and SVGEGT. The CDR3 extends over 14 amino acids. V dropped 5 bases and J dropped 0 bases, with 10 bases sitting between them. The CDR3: CASSLRDLNTEAFF. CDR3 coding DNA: TGTGCCAGCAGTCTCCGGGACTTGAACACTGAAGCTTTCTTT.

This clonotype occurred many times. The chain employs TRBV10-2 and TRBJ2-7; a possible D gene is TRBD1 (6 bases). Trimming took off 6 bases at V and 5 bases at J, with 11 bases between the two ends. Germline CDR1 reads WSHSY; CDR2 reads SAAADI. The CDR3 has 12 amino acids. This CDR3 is CASRDSLHEQYF. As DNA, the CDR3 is TGCGCCAGCAGGGACAGTTTACACGAGCAGTACTTC.

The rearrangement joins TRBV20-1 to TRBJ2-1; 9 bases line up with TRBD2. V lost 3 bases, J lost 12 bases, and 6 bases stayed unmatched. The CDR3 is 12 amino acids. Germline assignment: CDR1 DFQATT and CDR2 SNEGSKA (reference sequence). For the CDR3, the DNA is TGCAGTGCTAGTTCGCGGGGGGGTGGGCAGTTCTTC. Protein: CSASSRGGGQFF.

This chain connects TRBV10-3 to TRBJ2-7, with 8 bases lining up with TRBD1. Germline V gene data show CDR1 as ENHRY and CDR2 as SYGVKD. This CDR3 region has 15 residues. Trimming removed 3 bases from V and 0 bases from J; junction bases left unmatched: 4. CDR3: CAISEQGGVSYEQYF. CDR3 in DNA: TGTGCCATCAGTGAACAGGGGGGAGTCTCCTACGAGCAGTACTTC.